This T cell receptor (beta chain) appears in the sequencing data of a study of T cells after posttransplantation cyclophosphamide. Study-wide results and caveats: Recipient CMV seropositivity and CMV reactivation strongly tracked TRB clonality.

In regard to this clone: What it binds is not known.

Sequenced by immunoSEQ multiplex PCR; TCRdb stores in-frame clones only, minus some. The sample records about 47,000 clones, roughly nine tenths being singletons. Germline V gives CDR1 SSHAT, CDR2 FNYEAQ (reference sequence). The CDR3 loop spans 15 amino acids. The V and J ends lost 0 bases and 4 bases respectively, with 12 bases between them. This TCR derives from a woman in her 50s in good health and a related stem cell transplant donor. This chain connects TRBV7-7 to TRBJ2-5; D might be TRBD2 (6 bases). Material: PBMCs. In DNA, the CDR3 is TGTGCCAGCAGCTTAGCCAGGGAGGCGTCAGAGACCCAGTACTTC. Translation gives CASSLAREASETQYF.